This T cell receptor beta chain was captured in a study of T cells in Graves' hyperthyroidism and ophthalmopathy. This clonotype was seen repeatedly, ten times or more. Its cognate antigen is unknown. Each diagnosis was grounded in clinical symptoms, serum thyroxine and TRAb, thyroid ultrasound, and orbital computed tomography. Each 10 ml fresh peripheral blood draw supplied the PBMCs. Regarding the study as a whole: Prediction of ophthalmopathy progression came a median 6.5 months pre-onset. Most expanded thyroid clonotypes above 0.001 recurred in blood.

The CDR3 has 16 amino acids. Germline CDR1 is SGHRS and CDR2 is YFSETQ. With 1 base clipped from V and 7 bases from J, the junction kept 8 bases outside the gene matches. RNA transcripts were the template for amplifying TCR beta CDR3 regions. A set of HTBI primers served as the primers for a first-round RT-PCR of the TCR CDR3. TCRdb used MiXCR to reprocess the multiplex PCR reads, holding one entry per CDR3 protein. The sample lists approximately 570,000 distinct CDR3 sequences; 15% to 20% were seen once. The source is a man aged 40-50 years with Graves' ophthalmopathy. The sequenced material came from blood. The chain joins TRBV5-1 to TRBJ2-1, with TRBD2 matching over 10 bases. This CDR3 reads CASSLSLAGDVNEQFF. The CDR3 coding sequence is TGCGCCAGCAGCTTGTCTCTAGCGGGAGATGTGAATGAGCAGTTCTTC. Supplemented by reference TRBV5-1 and TRBJ2-1, the full variable domain reads KAGVTQTPRYLIKTRGQQVTLSCSPISGHRSVSWYQQTPGQGLQFLFEYFSETQRNKGNFPGRFSGRQFSNSRSEMNVSTLELGDSALYLCASSLSLAGDVNEQFFGPGTRLTVL.